Only one count was recorded for the clone carrying this T cell receptor (beta chain). The target antigen is unknown. PCR used 60 Vbeta primers and 13 Jbeta primers. Assay used: immunoSEQ multiplex PCR; TCRdb lists only in-frame clones, some missing. The sample shows around 200,000 clones, approximately 80% of them seen only once. Germline trimming cut 0 bases from V and 0 bases from J; bases unmatched to any gene: 4. The CDR3 spans 16 residues. The germline V gene has CDR1 LNHNV and CDR2 YYDKDF (reference sequence). This sample stems from a study of cytomegalovirus exposure and HLA in healthy donors. About the research overall: There were 300 to 400 genotyped donors. Of these, about 81% fell in the genetic ancestry cluster associated with self-reported Caucasian donors. Findings and caveats of the study: Later analysis identified several of the most significant clusters that appeared linked to common viral pathogens. In vitro assays verified that a few CMV-associated chains recognized CMV antigens specifically.

The sample taken for sequencing was PBMCs. The clonotype comes from a girl aged 2-10 years in good health and CMV-seropositive. The rearrangement uses TRBV15 and TRBJ2-7, with 8 bases aligning to TRBD2. CDR3 loop: CATSRDWGTSSYEQYF. In DNA, the CDR3 is TGTGCCACCAGCAGAGATTGGGGGACTAGCTCCTACGAGCAGTACTTC.